This entry features one T cell receptor (beta chain) sequence. This clone was counted between two and nine times. It has no known antigen specificity. No base quality values were provided; no much bigger clone lies one nucleotide off. This entry is derived from a study of control samples from healthy donors and cancer patients (dated by TCRdb to 2020 to 2021). Library preparation employed the immunoSEQ multiplex PCR assay. In its TCRdb copy, this immuneACCESS table keeps in-frame sequences only and misses some clones. Where compared with another copy, unresolved V genes explain less than half of these, and the others have no known cause. The sample yields approximately 80,000 clones; approximately 91% were counted once. In total, the top ten clones hold around 6% of the sample. Sequencing was carried out using blood. The TCR was taken from a woman aged 50 to 60 in good health.

The CDR3 sequence is CASSSPGGNYGYTF. The DNA sequence is TGTGCCAGCAGTTCCCCTGGAGGGAACTATGGCTACACCTTC. The sequence is built from TRBV2 and TRBJ1-2; the D gene is unclear. The CDR3 spans 14 residues, from the cysteine through the phenylalanine. Just the 42-base CDR3 DNA is kept, in frame starting at base 1. V is cut by 5 bases and J by 2 bases, and the space between the germline ends is 12 bases. Sequences SNHLY (CDR1) and FYNNEI (CDR2) are obtained from the germline V gene.